Listed here is a single TCR beta chain. The target of this receptor is not known. No base-level quality is on record; no much larger clone is a single base apart. Libraries came from the immunoSEQ multiplex PCR assay. For the multiplex PCR, a mixture combining 60 forward primers for TCR Vbeta segments and 13 reverse primers for TCR Jbeta segments was used. The CDR3 region of rearranged TCR beta genes was amplified from genomic DNA with a multiplex PCR assay. The amplified TCR beta libraries were sequenced on the Illumina HiSeq System as 87-base-pair reads. The authors processed their data as follows. Across the 600 to 700 repertoires, a later analysis counted approximately 83 million unique TCR beta chains, approximately 12 million of which were shared by at least two donors. Raw reads were error-corrected and collapsed into unique sequences with a nearest-neighbor algorithm that merged closely related sequences to remove PCR and sequencing errors. To assign V, D and J gene segments, CDR3 sequences were aligned to IMGT reference sequences. For a sequence to be retained, a match of at least six nucleotides was required to both a V gene segment and a J gene segment. Rearrangements were classified as productive when the CDR3 lacked stop codons and remained in frame with V and J, and all other rearrangements were classified as non-productive. CDR3 was defined according to IMGT convention as the region running from the second conserved V-encoded cysteine to the conserved J-encoded phenylalanine. The earlier analysis of more than 450 of the donors excluded sequences that lacked an unambiguous match to a single V gene segment. An earlier analysis of about 590 of the donors classified V segments as functional when productive rearrangements were above 56.7% and as segregating when the standard deviation between donors was above 5%. A statistical classification framework was built to diagnose cytomegalovirus status from the catalog of TCR beta chain sequences. A later analysis assigned V and J genes by comparing TCR nucleotide sequences with IMGT/GENE-DB human TR gene sequences. The TCRdist pipeline was used in a later analysis to assign CDR3 sequences and most-parsimonious VDJ recombination scenarios. In a later analysis, each TCR beta chain was defined by its CDR3 amino acid sequence together with its V-gene family, and reads lacking a unique V-gene family were excluded. As a way to deal with suspected cross-contamination and a sequencing artifact, a later analysis dropped 450 to 700 nucleotide sequences that were highly shared and had low generation probability. For each public chain, a later analysis derived a clonal expansion index from normalized ranks of inferred template counts within each repertoire. In a later analysis, generation probabilities were computed using a VDJ recombination model fitted to out-of-frame rearrangements, and the results were checked against IGoR. In a later analysis, hypergeometric tests were used to score TCR-TCR, TCR-HLA and TCR-CMV co-occurrence, with a repertoire-size bias correction applied to TCR pairs. A later analysis estimated false discovery rates by permuting HLA or CMV assignments 20 times. In a later analysis, co-occurring TCRs were grouped with DBSCAN, and TCRdist sequence similarity was added when clustering was performed within HLA-allele-positive subsets. For co-occurrence clustering, repertoires with fewer than 30,000 or more than 120,000 public chains were excluded, along with several repertoires with anomalous nucleotide sharing. TCRdb stores this immuneACCESS table with in-frame sequences only. Part of the clones is absent; in the studies checked, under half of the shortfall reflects unresolved V genes, and no reason is known for the rest. The V and J calls and clone size were taken over from that table, and D and trimming were inferred from the DNA. The sample yields about 130,000 clones; approximately 78% were counted once. The ten biggest clones cover about 2.6% of the sample.

This record comes from a study of cytomegalovirus exposure and HLA in healthy donors (dated by TCRdb to about 2017). With respect to the entire study: An earlier analysis of approximately 600 of the donors reported approximately 290 Gb of sequence data and some 120 million unique TCR beta sequences from 150 million to 200 million T cells. Approximately 300 gigabases of sequencing data and roughly 80 million unique TCR sequences made up an early release that covered approximately 650 HLA-typed donors. The genetic ancestry cluster associated with self-reported Caucasian donors included roughly four fifths of the roughly 360 genotyped donors. The study aimed to test whether cataloging public T cell receptors could reveal signatures of past pathogen exposure. The study used immunosequencing to profile the T cell repertoires of under 700 subjects and linked those repertoires to cytomegalovirus serostatus. In addition to the first cohort of several hundred subjects, a separate validation cohort of under 150 different subjects was used. High-throughput TCR immunosequencing, statistical association of individual TCRs with disease status, and machine learning were combined to predict cytomegalovirus infection status. A later analysis re-examined previously published TCR beta repertoires from more than 650 donors and added high-resolution HLA genotyping to investigate patterns of TCR occurrence. Rather than drawing on any new phenotypic data, the later analysis identified candidate immune exposures from TCR beta sequences and the way those sequences occurred across donors. An earlier analysis of more than 450 of the donors used high-throughput TCR beta sequencing to judge whether each TCR beta V gene segment behaved as functional or pseudogenic. Donor age, sex, ethnicity and CMV serostatus were compiled together with the repertoire data. A later genetic analysis took genome-wide SNP genotypes for about 55% of the 666 donors and used that subset as a discovery cohort. Every discovery cohort repertoire had been produced on one sequencing platform. HLA typing covered class I and class II loci at four-digit resolution. The number of donors typed differed by locus, with 629-630 for A, B, C, DRB1 and DQB1, roughly 550 for DQA1, 600 to 610 for DPA1, and 400 to 490 for DPB1. Because of strong linkage in the cohort, roughly five DR-DQ haplotypes were treated as single units for association and clustering. Across 398 genotyped donors of the cohort, an average of roughly 250,000 unique TCR beta nucleotide sequences per donor were sequenced, and roughly 17% of those sequences were non-productive.

Trimming accounts for 2 bases at V and 0 bases at J, while the number of junction bases matched to no gene is 7. The cysteine opens and the phenylalanine closes a CDR3 of 17 amino acids. Only the CDR3 DNA stays, 51 bases, in frame from base 1. The germline V gene supplies CDR1 KGHSH and CDR2 LQKENI. The cohort was made up of 666 healthy bone marrow donors. All cohort members were sampled while nominally healthy, although unrecorded immune exposures were likely present. Of the 700 or so cohort members, around 300 had a positive CMV serostatus and 352 had a negative one, while no CMV serostatus was recorded for the donor. A peripheral blood sample was provided by each donor, and peripheral blood mononuclear cells were used for TCR beta sequencing. Genomic DNA extraction from the blood cell samples was performed with the Qiagen DNeasy Blood Extraction Kit. On the study overall, not on this receptor specifically: According to a later analysis, parvovirus B19, influenza, CMV and Epstein-Barr virus appeared linked to several top co-occurrence clusters. In a later analysis, TCR association rates were found to vary across HLA loci, with the most associated TCRs seen for DRB1 alleles and the fewest for HLA-C alleles. A further reported finding was that TCR beta sequences accurately predicted the HLA-A and HLA-B alleles for most subjects in the first cohort. V-gene and J-gene trimming of TCR beta chains was associated with a missense DCLRE1C variant in a later genetic analysis, and the association was replicated in an independent cohort. The classifier was reported to diagnose cytomegalovirus status with high specificity and sensitivity in both the original cohort and the validation cohort. An earlier analysis of roughly 570 of the donors showed that most TCR beta V segments appeared in productive rearrangements either about 87% or about 30% of the time, which broadly matched IMGT annotations. Compared with equally common non-associated chains, HLA-associated TCR beta chains in a later analysis were more clonally expanded and had lower generation probabilities. Assigning TCR associations to individual alleles was difficult when HLA alleles, especially DR and DQ, strongly co-occurred. Some IMGT-functional V segments, including TRBV6-2 and TRBV6-3, could not be distinguished by the 87-base-pair reads and were therefore excluded. Most TCR sequences were observed very rarely across donors, whereas some public TCRs were present in many individuals. Specific HLA alleles were associated with more than 15,000 TCR beta sequences at a false discovery rate of 0.05 in a later analysis. In this cohort, only TCR beta chains were sequenced, and detectable features were limited by the absence of alpha or paired-chain data. A cluster of highly shared sequence variants was judged likely to represent a technical artifact of the sequencing pipeline. Because HLA typing was missing for some donors at each locus, association tests included only the typed subset. It was suggested by the authors that the approach could potentially be generalized to other disease states and immunological phenotypes. Because counts were too low, around 17 rarely observed V segments, including chromosome 9 orphons, were left out of the earlier analysis of 587 of the donors. The only immune exposure information available for the cohort was CMV serostatus. In a later genetic analysis, fewer N-insertions in productive TCRs were reported among donors in an Asian-associated ancestry cluster than the approximately 710-donor mean. Most CMV-associated TCR beta chains appeared to be HLA-restricted in a later analysis, and the HLA associations seemed to be driven largely by CMV exposure. Linkage disequilibrium might explain the correlated functional status among segregating V segments, but an unknown experimental factor could not be excluded. Presence/absence analyses assumed roughly uniform sequencing depth across donors, an assumption that may not hold. The study gave a list of 150 to 200 TCR beta chains associated with cytomegalovirus. A few of the identified cytomegalovirus-associated TCR beta chains were confirmed in vitro to be specific for cytomegalovirus antigens.

The chain is made from TRBV18 and TRBJ1-1, and TRBD1 matches 9 of the central bases. The sequence came from a human donor in good health. Sequenced material: PBMCs. The DNA sequence reads TGTGCCAGCTCACCAACAGGGGACAGGGTTATGAACACTGAAGCTTTCTTT. It translates to CASSPTGDRVMNTEAFF.